The rows below give T cell receptor beta chains drawn from one sample of a study of shared clonotypes between healthy human individuals. Profiling relied on immunoSEQ multiplex PCR, and the TCRdb table lists in-frame clones only, not all of them. The table lists roughly 2 million clones, approximately 96% of them singletons. The sample comprised naive CD4+ T cells sorted from blood. Receptor source: a man aged 18 to 35 in good health. CDR3s include the opening cysteine and the closing phenylalanine or tryptophan. Fields, in order: clone size, J gene, V gene, D gene, CDR3 protein, CDR3 DNA. A D gene is named only where the DNA matches it firmly. Rows may omit the clone size; those that give it use once, few, many or a size class.

>NA|TRBJ2-3|TRBV7-2|TRBD2
CASSLVSSGGYTDTQYF
TGTGCCAGCAGCTTAGTTAGTAGCGGGGGGTACACAGATACGCAGTATTTT
>NA|TRBJ2-3|TRBV29-1|NA
CSVESMQGSTDTQYF
TGCAGCGTGGAATCTATGCAGGGGAGCACAGATACGCAGTATTTT
>NA|TRBJ2-7|TRBV5-4|NA
CASSPPTSKGSYEQYF
TGTGCCAGCAGCCCTCCCACGTCTAAGGGCTCCTACGAGCAGTACTTC
>NA|TRBJ2-3|TRBV18|NA
CASSPNAADTQYF
TGTGCCAGCTCACCCAATGCGGCAGATACGCAGTATTTT
>NA|TRBJ1-5|TRBV7-6|TRBD1
CASSLPDRAGPQHF
TGTGCCAGCAGCCTCCCGGACAGGGCCGGGCCCCAGCATTTT
>NA|TRBJ2-5|TRBV2|TRBD2
CASTPMGGSQETQYF
TGTGCCAGCACCCCCATGGGAGGGAGTCAAGAGACCCAGTACTTC
>NA|TRBJ2-7|TRBV7-9|TRBD2
CASRSGNSYEQYF
TGTGCCAGCAGGAGCGGGAACTCCTACGAGCAGTACTTC
>NA|TRBJ2-5|TRBV7-8|NA
CASSFGPGEETQYF
TGTGCCAGCAGCTTCGGTCCGGGTGAAGAGACCCAGTACTTC
>few|TRBJ1-3|TRBV2|NA
CASGSGNTIYF
TGTGCCAGCGGCTCTGGAAACACCATATATTTT
>NA|TRBJ2-1|TRBV28|TRBD1
CASSFAQTGYNEQFF
TGTGCCAGCAGTTTCGCCCAGACAGGGTACAATGAGCAGTTCTTC
>NA|TRBJ2-3|TRBV4-1|TRBD2
CASSPGGDTQYF
TGCGCCAGCAGCCCGGGGGGGGATACGCAGTATTTT
>NA|TRBJ1-5|TRBV6-6|TRBD1
CASSSTDRGLRQPQHF
TGTGCCAGCAGTTCAACCGACAGGGGGCTGCGTCAGCCCCAGCATTTT
>once|TRBJ1-1|TRBV7-2|TRBD1
CASSSLQGGPSKGEAFF
TGTGCCAGCAGCTCCTTACAGGGGGGGCCATCGAAGGGTGAAGCTTTCTTT
>once|TRBJ1-2|TRBV7-9|NA
CASSLETPANYGYTF
TGTGCCAGCAGCTTAGAGACACCCGCTAACTATGGCTACACCTTC
>once|TRBJ2-5|TRBV12-5|NA
CASGLDTRTQYF
TGTGCTAGTGGTTTGGACACCAGGACCCAGTACTTC
>NA|TRBJ2-5|TRBV6-1|TRBD1
CASSENRGAGETQYF
TGTGCCAGCAGTGAGAACAGGGGGGCCGGAGAGACCCAGTACTTC
>NA|TRBJ1-4|TRBV4-3|TRBD1
CASSSDRGLGNEKLFF
TGCGCCAGCAGCTCGGACAGGGGGCTCGGTAATGAAAAACTGTTTTTT
>NA|TRBJ1-2|TRBV6-1|NA
CASSTQVYGYTF
TGTGCCAGCAGTACTCAGGTCTATGGCTACACCTTC
>NA|TRBJ2-7|TRBV6-1|NA
CASSENGGIYEQYF
TGTGCCAGCAGTGAAAACGGGGGTATCTACGAGCAGTACTTC
>NA|TRBJ2-7|TRBV5-1|TRBD1
CASSLGPGQGALEQYF
TGCGCCAGCAGCTTGGGACCGGGACAGGGGGCACTTGAGCAGTACTTC
>NA|TRBJ2-7|TRBV10-1|TRBD2
CASSEASGGAYEQYF
TGCGCCAGCAGTGAGGCTAGCGGGGGGGCCTACGAGCAGTACTTC
>NA|TRBJ2-7|TRBV7-2|TRBD1
CASSLHPQGDPYEQYF
TGTGCCAGCAGCCTTCACCCCCAGGGGGACCCCTACGAGCAGTACTTC
>NA|TRBJ2-1|TRBV11-3|TRBD2
CASSPEGGRWNEQFF
TGTGCCAGCAGCCCAGAGGGCGGGAGGTGGAATGAGCAGTTCTTC
>NA|TRBJ2-1|TRBV7-6|NA
CASSFAGLDNEQFF
TGTGCCAGCAGCTTTGCGGGATTAGACAATGAGCAGTTCTTC
>NA|TRBJ1-6|TRBV28|NA
CASFKTYSPLHF
TGTGCCAGCTTTAAAACTTATTCACCCCTCCACTTT
>NA|TRBJ1-1|TRBV7-9|TRBD1
CASSFNRGPDPEAFF
TGTGCCAGCAGCTTTAACAGGGGGCCTGACCCTGAAGCTTTCTTT
>few|TRBJ2-5|TRBV29-1|NA
CSVGGTQQETQYF
TGCAGCGTTGGGGGGACACAGCAAGAGACCCAGTACTTC
>NA|TRBJ1-6|TRBV5-6|NA
CASGTYNSPLHF
TGTGCCAGCGGTACCTATAATTCACCCCTCCACTTT
>once|TRBJ1-1|TRBV11-2|NA
CASSLDTGLTEAFF
TGTGCCAGCAGCTTAGATACGGGTTTAACTGAAGCTTTCTTT
>NA|TRBJ1-1|TRBV4-1|NA
CASSQVGTVNTEAFF
TGCGCCAGCAGCCAAGTGGGGACGGTGAACACTGAAGCTTTCTTT
>NA|TRBJ2-2|TRBV6-4|NA
CASSGTVNTGELFF
TGTGCCAGCAGTGGGACGGTGAACACCGGGGAGCTGTTTTTT
>NA|TRBJ2-3|TRBV9|TRBD2
CASSVGDSGKADTQYF
TGTGCCAGCAGCGTAGGTGATAGCGGGAAGGCAGATACGCAGTATTTT
>NA|TRBJ2-5|TRBV2|NA
CASSALQETQYF
TGTGCCAGCAGTGCCCTGCAAGAGACCCAGTACTTC
>NA|TRBJ1-2|TRBV6-5|NA
CASSYVRNYGYTF
TGTGCCAGCAGTTATGTCAGGAACTATGGCTACACCTTC
>NA|TRBJ1-2|TRBV28|TRBD1
CASSFTGAYGYTF
TGTGCCAGCAGTTTTACAGGGGCCTATGGCTACACCTTC
>NA|TRBJ1-1|TRBV6-5|NA
CASSYKSLNTEAFF
TGTGCCAGCAGTTACAAATCCTTGAACACTGAAGCTTTCTTT
>NA|TRBJ1-1|TRBV6-5|NA
CASSYGKVNTEAFF
TGTGCCAGCAGTTACGGGAAGGTGAACACTGAAGCTTTCTTT
>NA|TRBJ2-7|TRBV28|NA
CASINPGASYEQYF
TGTGCCAGCATAAACCCTGGGGCCTCCTACGAGCAGTACTTC
>NA|TRBJ1-2|TRBV6-6|NA
CASTGAGIAYGYTF
TGTGCCAGCACAGGAGCCGGGATCGCCTATGGCTACACCTTC
>NA|TRBJ1-2|TRBV7-2|NA
CASSPLVTYGGYTF
TGTGCCAGCAGCCCCCTAGTAACCTATGGCGGCTACACCTTC
>NA|TRBJ2-1|TRBV15|NA
CATRGWSYNEQFF
TGTGCCACCAGGGGGTGGAGCTACAATGAGCAGTTCTTC
>once|TRBJ1-4|TRBV7-9|TRBD1
CASSLRGQGLSELFF
TGTGCCAGCAGCTTACGGGGACAGGGGTTGTCAGAGCTGTTTTTT
>NA|TRBJ1-3|TRBV5-1|TRBD1
CASSPFETGISGNTIYF
TGCGCCAGCAGCCCATTCGAGACAGGGATCTCTGGAAACACCATATATTTT
>NA|TRBJ2-7|TRBV11-2|TRBD1
CASSLGQGGSYEQYF
TGTGCCAGCAGCCTTGGACAGGGGGGCTCCTACGAGCAGTACTTC
>NA|TRBJ2-7|TRBV6-5|TRBD1
CASSRRDRAHEQYF
TGTGCCAGCAGTCGCCGGGACAGGGCCCACGAGCAGTACTTC